These T cell receptor beta chains were read from a single sample in a study of monozygotic twins with inflammatory bowel disease. From its re-call of the 5' RACE reads, TCRdb lists each CDR3 protein once, without DNA. This sample contains about 300,000 distinct CDR3 sequences. The specimen was blood. These receptors all come from a human donor with ulcerative colitis or Crohn's disease, or a healthy co-twin of an affected twin (not recorded which). CDR3s include the opening cysteine and the closing phenylalanine or tryptophan.

CDR3 protein	V gene	J gene
CASSTSGQGPYEQYF	TRBV5-1	TRBJ2-7
CASSDRGGQPQHF	TRBV6-2/TRBV6-3	TRBJ1-5
CASRRDRDGYEQYF	TRBV5-1	TRBJ2-7
CASSVVRGVGTDTQYF	TRBV7-2	TRBJ2-3
CASSLFQGTDTQYF	TRBV11-2	TRBJ2-3
CASSFRTGKEKLFF	TRBV5-1	TRBJ1-4
CASSQGTSNIGELFF	TRBV4-2	TRBJ2-2
CASSQDAAYLYEQYF	TRBV14	TRBJ2-7
CATSRVISYEQYF	TRBV15	TRBJ2-7
CAWSVSTEADTIYF	TRBV30	TRBJ1-3
CASSFDLRTGGIAGQFF	TRBV7-2	TRBJ2-1
CASSSTSGVRTDTQYF	TRBV5-1	TRBJ2-3
CASSFIGASLPSTTGELFF	TRBV5-6	TRBJ2-2
CASRSFGLAGGLYNEQFF	TRBV7-8	TRBJ2-1
CASSSRDLAKNIQYF	TRBV7-9	TRBJ2-4
CASSPPAGTGLYEQYF	TRBV28	TRBJ2-7
CASSTEGLTDTQYF	TRBV7-9	TRBJ2-3
CASSVGPGTSGSGYEQYF	TRBV9	TRBJ2-7
CASSLFTGSQPQHF	TRBV12-3/TRBV12-4	TRBJ1-5
CASSHSGTGGHTIYF	TRBV12-3/TRBV12-4	TRBJ1-3
CASSLDRGGANVLTF	TRBV11-3	TRBJ2-6
CASSYARGYSGNTIYF	TRBV6-5	TRBJ1-3
CSAPSGRAVYEQYF	TRBV20-1	TRBJ2-7
CASSRPGKRQGGIETQYF	TRBV4-3	TRBJ2-5
CSAPGQATDTQYF	TRBV20-1	TRBJ2-3
CASSSGTGSSQFF	TRBV19	TRBJ2-1
CASSLVSGKGGYTF	TRBV7-2	TRBJ1-2
CASSPAGYEQYF	TRBV28	TRBJ2-7
CASSLLQGSLHF	TRBV7-2	TRBJ1-6
CASSLGRDRPYEQYF	TRBV7-2	TRBJ2-7
CASSNLPTSESTDTQYF	TRBV18	TRBJ2-3